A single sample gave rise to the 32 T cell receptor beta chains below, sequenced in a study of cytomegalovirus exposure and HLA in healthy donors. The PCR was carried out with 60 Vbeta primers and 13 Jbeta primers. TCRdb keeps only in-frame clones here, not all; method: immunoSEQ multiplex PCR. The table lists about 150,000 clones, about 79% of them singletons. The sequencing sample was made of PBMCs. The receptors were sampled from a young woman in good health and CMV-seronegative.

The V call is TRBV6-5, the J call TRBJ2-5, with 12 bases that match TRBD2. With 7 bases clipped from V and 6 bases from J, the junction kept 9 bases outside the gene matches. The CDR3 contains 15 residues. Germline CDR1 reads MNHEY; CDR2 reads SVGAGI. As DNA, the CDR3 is TGTGCCAGCACCCCTAGCGGGGGGGCCGGGCAGACCCAGTACTTC. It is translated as CASTPSGGAGQTQYF.

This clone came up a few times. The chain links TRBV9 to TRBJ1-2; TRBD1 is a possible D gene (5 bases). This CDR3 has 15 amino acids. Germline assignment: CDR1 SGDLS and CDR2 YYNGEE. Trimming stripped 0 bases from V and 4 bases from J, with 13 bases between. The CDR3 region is CASSVALRGPYGYTF. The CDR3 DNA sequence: TGTGCCAGCAGCGTAGCTCTTAGGGGCCCCTATGGCTACACCTTC.

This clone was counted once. The DNA of the CDR3 is TGCAGTTTCCCAGGGGTCGTGGAGCAGTTCTTC. Translated: CSFPGVVEQFF. The rearrangement links TRBV20-1 to TRBJ2-1; maybe TRBD1 (6 bases). The germline gives CDR1 DFQATT, CDR2 SNEGSKA (reference sequence). CDR3 length equals 11 residues. Trimming removed 8 bases at V and 10 bases at J, with 15 bases between.

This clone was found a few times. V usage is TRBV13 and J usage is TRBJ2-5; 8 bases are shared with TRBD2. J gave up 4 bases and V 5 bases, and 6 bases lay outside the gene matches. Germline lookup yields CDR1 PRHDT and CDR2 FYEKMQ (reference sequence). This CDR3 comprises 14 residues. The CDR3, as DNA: TGTGCCAGCAGCCCGGGGGGGCGGCGAGAGACCCAGTACTTC. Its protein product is CASSPGGRRETQYF.

The CDR3 nucleotides read TGTGCCAGCAGTGACAGACAGGCTCAGCCCCAGCATTTT. Its protein product is CASSDRQAQPQHF. The V call is TRBV6-1, the J call TRBJ1-5, with TRBD1 as a possible D gene (6 bases). Trimming took 3 bases from V and 6 from J, leaving 9 bases between them. The CDR3 covers 13 residues. From germline, CDR1 is MNHNS and CDR2 SASEGT.

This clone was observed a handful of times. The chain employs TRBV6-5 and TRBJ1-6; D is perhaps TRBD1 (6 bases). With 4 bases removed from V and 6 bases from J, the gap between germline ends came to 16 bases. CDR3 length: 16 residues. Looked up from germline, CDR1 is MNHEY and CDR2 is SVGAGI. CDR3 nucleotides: TGTGCCAGCAGTTCTTCTGGGGGCCAGGGTAATTCACCCCTCCACTTT. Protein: CASSSSGGQGNSPLHF.

CDR3 loop: CASRQGGTDTQYF. The DNA for the CDR3 is TGCGCCAGCCGACAGGGTGGCACAGATACGCAGTATTTT. The V call is TRBV10-1, the J call TRBJ2-3, with 7 nucleotides matching TRBD1. Germline CDR1 and CDR2: WNHNN and SYGVQD (reference sequence). V lost 8 bases and J lost 1; bases outside the gene matches: 3. The CDR3 is 13 amino acids.

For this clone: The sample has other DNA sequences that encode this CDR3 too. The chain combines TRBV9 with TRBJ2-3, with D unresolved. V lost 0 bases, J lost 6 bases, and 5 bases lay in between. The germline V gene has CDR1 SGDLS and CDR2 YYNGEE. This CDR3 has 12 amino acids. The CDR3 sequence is CASSVGQDTQYF. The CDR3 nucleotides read TGTGCCAGCAGCGTAGGGCAGGATACGCAGTATTTT.

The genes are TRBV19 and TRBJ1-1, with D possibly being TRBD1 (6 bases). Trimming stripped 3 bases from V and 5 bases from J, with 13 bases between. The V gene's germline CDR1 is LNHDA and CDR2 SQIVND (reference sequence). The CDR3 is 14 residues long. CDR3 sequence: CASSISGQGTEAFF. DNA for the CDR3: TGTGCCAGTAGTATCTCAGGGCAGGGGACTGAAGCTTTCTTT. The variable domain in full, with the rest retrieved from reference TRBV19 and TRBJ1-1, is DGGITQSPKYLFRKEGQNVTLSCEQNLNHDAMYWYRQDPGQGLRLIYYSQIVNDFQKGDIAEGYSVSREKKESFPLTVTSAQKNPTAFYLCASSISGQGTEAFFGQGTRLTVV.

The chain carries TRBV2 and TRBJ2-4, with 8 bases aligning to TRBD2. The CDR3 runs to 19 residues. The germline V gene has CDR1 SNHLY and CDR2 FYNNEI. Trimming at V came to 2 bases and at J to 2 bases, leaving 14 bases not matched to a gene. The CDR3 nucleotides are TGTGCCAGCAGTGAAATTACGGGGGGGGCCGGTCTAACCAAAAACATTCAGTACTTC. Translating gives CASSEITGGAGLTKNIQYF. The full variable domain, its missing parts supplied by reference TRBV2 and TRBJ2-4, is EPEVTQTPSHQVTQMGQEVILRCVPISNHLYFYWYRQILGQKVEFLVSFYNNEISEKSEIFDDQFSVERPDGSNFTLKIRSTKLEDSAMYFCASSEITGGAGLTKNIQYFGAGTRLSVL.

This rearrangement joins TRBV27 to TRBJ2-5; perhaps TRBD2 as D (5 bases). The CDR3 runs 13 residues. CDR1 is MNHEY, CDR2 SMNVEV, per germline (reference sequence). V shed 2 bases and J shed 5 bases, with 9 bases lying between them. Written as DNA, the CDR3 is TGTGCCAGCAGTTTACGGGAACGGGAGACCCAGTACTTC. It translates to CASSLRERETQYF.

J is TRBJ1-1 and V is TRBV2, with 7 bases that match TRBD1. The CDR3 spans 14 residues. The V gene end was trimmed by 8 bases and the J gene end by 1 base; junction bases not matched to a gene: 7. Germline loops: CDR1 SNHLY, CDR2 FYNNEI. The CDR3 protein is CASLRQGGNTEAFF. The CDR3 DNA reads TGTGCCAGCCTTCGACAGGGAGGGAACACTGAAGCTTTCTTT.

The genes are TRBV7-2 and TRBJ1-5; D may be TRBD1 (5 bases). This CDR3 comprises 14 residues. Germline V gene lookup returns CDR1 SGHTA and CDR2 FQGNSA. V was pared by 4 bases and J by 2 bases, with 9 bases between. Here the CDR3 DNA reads TGTGCCAGCAGCTCCCCGGGGGGCAATCAGCCCCAGCATTTT. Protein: CASSSPGGNQPQHF. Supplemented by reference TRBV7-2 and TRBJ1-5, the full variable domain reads GAGVSQSPSNKVTEKGKDVELRCDPISGHTALYWYRQSLGQGLEFLIYFQGNSAPDKSGLPSDRFSAERTGGSVSTLTIQRTQQEDSAVYLCASSSPGGNQPQHFGDGTRLSIL.

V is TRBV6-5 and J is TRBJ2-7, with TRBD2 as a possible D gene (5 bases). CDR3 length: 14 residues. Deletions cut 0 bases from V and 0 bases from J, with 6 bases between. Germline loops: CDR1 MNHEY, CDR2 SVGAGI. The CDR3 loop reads CASSYSRDSYEQYF. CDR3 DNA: TGTGCCAGCAGTTACTCGAGGGACTCCTACGAGCAGTACTTC.

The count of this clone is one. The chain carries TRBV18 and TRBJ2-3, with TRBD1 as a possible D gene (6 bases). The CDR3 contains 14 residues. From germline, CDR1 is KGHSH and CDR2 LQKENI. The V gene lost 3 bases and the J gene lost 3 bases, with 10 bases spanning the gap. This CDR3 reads CASSPETGTDTQYF. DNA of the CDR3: TGTGCCAGCTCACCGGAGACAGGAACAGATACGCAGTATTTT.

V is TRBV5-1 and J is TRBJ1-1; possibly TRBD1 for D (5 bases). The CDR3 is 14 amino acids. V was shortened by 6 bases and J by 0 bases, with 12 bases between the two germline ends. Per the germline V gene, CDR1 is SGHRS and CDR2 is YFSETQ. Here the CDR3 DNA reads TGCGCCAGCAAGCAGGCAGGGTTGAACACTGAAGCTTTCTTT. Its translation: CASKQAGLNTEAFF.

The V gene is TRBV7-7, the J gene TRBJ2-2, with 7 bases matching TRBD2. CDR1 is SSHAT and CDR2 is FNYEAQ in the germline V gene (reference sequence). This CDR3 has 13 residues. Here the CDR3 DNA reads TGTGCTAGCGGGTCCTCAGGGTCCGGGGAGCTGTTTTTT. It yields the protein CASGSSGSGELFF.

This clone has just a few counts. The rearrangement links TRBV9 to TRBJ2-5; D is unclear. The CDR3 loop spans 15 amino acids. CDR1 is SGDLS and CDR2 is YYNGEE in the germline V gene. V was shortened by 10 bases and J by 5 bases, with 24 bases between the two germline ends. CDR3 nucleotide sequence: TGTGCCTCCTCCCGCGACTCAACATTAACGGAGACCCAGTACTTC. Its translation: CASSRDSTLTETQYF.

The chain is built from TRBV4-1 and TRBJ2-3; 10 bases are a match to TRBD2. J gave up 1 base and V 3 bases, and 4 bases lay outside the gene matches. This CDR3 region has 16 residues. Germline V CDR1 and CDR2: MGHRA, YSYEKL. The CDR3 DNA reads TGCGCCAGCAGCCAGACCGGGACTAGCGGCACAGATACGCAGTATTTT. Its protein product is CASSQTGTSGTDTQYF.

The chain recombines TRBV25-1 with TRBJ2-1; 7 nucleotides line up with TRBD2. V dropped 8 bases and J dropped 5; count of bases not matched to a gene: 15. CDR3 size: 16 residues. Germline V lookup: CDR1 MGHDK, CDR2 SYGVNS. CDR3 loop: CASGLSGEGRDNEQFF. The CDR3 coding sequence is TGTGCCAGCGGGCTAAGCGGGGAAGGTCGGGACAATGAGCAGTTCTTC.

In nucleotides, the CDR3 is TGTGCCAGCAGTGCGACAGGGTGGCAGTCACCCCTCCACTTT. This codes for CASSATGWQSPLHF. The chain joins TRBV2 to TRBJ1-6; 7 nucleotides agree with TRBD1. V gave up 4 bases and J gave up 10 bases; unmatched junction bases: 7. The germline V gene encodes CDR1 SNHLY and CDR2 FYNNEI. The CDR3 covers 14 residues. The entire variable domain, with the rest obtained from reference TRBV2 and TRBJ1-6, is as follows: EPEVTQTPSHQVTQMGQEVILRCVPISNHLYFYWYRQILGQKVEFLVSFYNNEISEKSEIFDDQFSVERPDGSNFTLKIRSTKLEDSAMYFCASSATGWQSPLHFGNGTRLTVT.

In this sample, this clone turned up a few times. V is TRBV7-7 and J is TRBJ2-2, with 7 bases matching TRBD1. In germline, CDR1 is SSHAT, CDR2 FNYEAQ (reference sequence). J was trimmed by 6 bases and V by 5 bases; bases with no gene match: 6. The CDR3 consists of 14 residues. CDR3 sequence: CASSIDRAAGELFF. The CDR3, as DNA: TGTGCCAGCAGCATCGACAGGGCCGCCGGGGAGCTGTTTTTT. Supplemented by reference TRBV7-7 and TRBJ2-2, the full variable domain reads GAGVSQSPRYKVTKRGQDVTLRCDPISSHATLYWYQQALGQGPEFLTYFNYEAQPDKSGLPSDRFSAERPEGSISTLTIQRTEQRDSAMYRCASSIDRAAGELFFGEGSRLTVL.

In DNA, the CDR3 is TGTGCCAGCAGCTTCTCCCCTCAGGCAAAAGCTTTCTTT. Translation: CASSFSPQAKAFF. The chain uses TRBV7-8 and TRBJ1-1; D not certain. Germline V lookup: CDR1 SGHVS, CDR2 FQNEAQ. CDR3 length equals 13 residues. V lost 3 bases and J lost 9, with 14 bases in between.

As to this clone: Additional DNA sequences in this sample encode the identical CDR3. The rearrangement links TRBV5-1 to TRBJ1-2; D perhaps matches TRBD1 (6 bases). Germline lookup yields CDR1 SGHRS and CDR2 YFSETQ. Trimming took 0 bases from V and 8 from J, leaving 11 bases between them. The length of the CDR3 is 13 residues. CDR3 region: CASSLAGGAGYTF. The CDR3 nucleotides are TGCGCCAGCAGCTTGGCCGGGGGGGCGGGCTACACCTTC.

The CDR3 nucleotides read TGTGCCAGCAGCTTAACTAGCGGGGCAAACATTCAGTACTTC. Encoded protein: CASSLTSGANIQYF. The rearrangement links TRBV7-3 to TRBJ2-4, with 8 bases identical to TRBD2. In germline, CDR1 is SGHTA, CDR2 FQGTGA. V was clipped by 0 bases and J by 6 bases; unmatched bases: 1. This CDR3 comprises 14 residues.

CDR3 region: CASSFLVGEQYF. CDR3 nucleotide sequence: TGTGCCAGCAGCTTCCTAGTAGGCGAGCAGTACTTC. The chain has TRBV7-2 and TRBJ2-7, with D unresolved. The germline V and J ends were trimmed by 3 bases and 6 bases, with 9 bases remaining between them. CDR1 SGHTA and CDR2 FQGNSA come from the germline V gene. The CDR3 loop spans 12 amino acids.

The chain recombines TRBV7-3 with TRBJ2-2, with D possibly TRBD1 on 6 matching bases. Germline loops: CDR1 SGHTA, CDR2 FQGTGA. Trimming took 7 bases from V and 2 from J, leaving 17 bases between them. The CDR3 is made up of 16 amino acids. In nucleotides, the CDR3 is TGTGCCAGCACCAACAGGGCAGCCTTAAACACCGGGGAGCTGTTTTTT. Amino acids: CASTNRAALNTGELFF.

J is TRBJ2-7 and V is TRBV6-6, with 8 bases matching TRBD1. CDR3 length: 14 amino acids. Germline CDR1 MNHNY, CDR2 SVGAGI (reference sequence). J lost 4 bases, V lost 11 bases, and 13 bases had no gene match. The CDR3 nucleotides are TGTGCCTCCGCGAGGGGGACAGGACTGTACGAGCAGTACTTC. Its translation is CASARGTGLYEQYF.

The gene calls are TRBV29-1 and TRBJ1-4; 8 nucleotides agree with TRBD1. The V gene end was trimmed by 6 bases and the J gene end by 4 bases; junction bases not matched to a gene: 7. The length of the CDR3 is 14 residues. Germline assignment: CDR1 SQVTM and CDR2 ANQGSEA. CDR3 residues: CSVPGQGLNEKLFF. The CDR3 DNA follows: TGCAGCGTCCCTGGACAGGGCCTTAATGAAAAACTGTTTTTT.

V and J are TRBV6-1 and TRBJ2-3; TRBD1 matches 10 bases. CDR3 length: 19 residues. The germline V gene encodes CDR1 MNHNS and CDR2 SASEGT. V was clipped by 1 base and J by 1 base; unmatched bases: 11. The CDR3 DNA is TGTGCCAGCAGTGAAGGTTCCAGGCAGACAGGGGGCGGCACAGATACGCAGTATTTT. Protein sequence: CASSEGSRQTGGGTDTQYF.

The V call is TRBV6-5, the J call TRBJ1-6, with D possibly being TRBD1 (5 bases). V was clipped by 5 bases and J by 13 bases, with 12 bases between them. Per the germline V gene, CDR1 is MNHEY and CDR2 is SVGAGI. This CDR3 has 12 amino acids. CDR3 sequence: CASSERGPPLHF. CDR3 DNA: TGTGCCAGCAGTGAAAGGGGCCCTCCCCTCCACTTT.

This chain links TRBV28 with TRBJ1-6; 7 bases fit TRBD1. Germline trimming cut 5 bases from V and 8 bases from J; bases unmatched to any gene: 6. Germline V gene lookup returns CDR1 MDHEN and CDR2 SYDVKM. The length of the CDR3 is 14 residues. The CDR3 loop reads CASSLRGNDSPLHF. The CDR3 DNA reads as TGTGCCAGCAGTCTCAGGGGGAATGATTCACCCCTCCACTTT.